This entry lists 7 T cell receptor beta chains sequenced from one sample in a study of T cell responses to AZD1222 COVID-19 vaccine. The table came from immunoSEQ multiplex PCR; TCRdb's copy has only in-frame clones and leaves some out. The sample records 150,000 or so clones, about 92% being singletons. Here the sequenced sample was peripheral blood, taken 28 days after the second AZD1222 dose. These receptors were obtained from an adult who received the AZD1222 COVID-19 vaccine.

The chain recombines TRBV2 with TRBJ1-2, with unresolved D. In germline, CDR1 is SNHLY, CDR2 FYNNEI. Trimming shortened V by 5 bases and J by 6 bases, and 13 bases separated the two germline ends. The CDR3 is 13 residues long. CDR3 DNA sequence: TGTGCCAGCAGTCTCTCCGGGCAGGATGGCTACACCTTC. Its translation: CASSLSGQDGYTF.

This chain links TRBV7-2 with TRBJ1-3; 9 bases are a match to TRBD1. CDR1 is SGHTA and CDR2 is FQGNSA in the germline V gene. With V trimmed by 5 bases and J by 4 bases, 9 bases remained unmatched. The CDR3 is 16 amino acids. The CDR3 DNA is TGTGCCAGCAGCACCGGGACAGGGAGGTCAGGAAACACCATATATTTT. Its translation is CASSTGTGRSGNTIYF.

The V and J genes are TRBV5-1 and TRBJ1-4, with D uncertain. V lost 0 bases, J lost 5 bases, and 8 bases lay in between. The CDR3 is made up of 14 amino acids. CDR1 is SGHRS, CDR2 YFSETQ, per germline. For the CDR3, the DNA is TGCGCCAGCAGCTTGGCTACAGAGAATGAAAAACTGTTTTTT. Protein: CASSLATENEKLFF.

The rearrangement links TRBV12-3 or TRBV12-4 to TRBJ1-4; the D gene is possibly TRBD1 (5 bases). The CDR3 covers 13 residues. Trimming took off 8 bases at V and 3 bases at J, with 10 bases between the two ends. The CDR3 nucleotides read TGTGCCAGCGGGACGGACCCTAATGAAAAACTGTTTTTT. Translating it yields CASGTDPNEKLFF.

The chain recombines TRBV25-1 with TRBJ2-7, with TRBD1 matching 8 bases. The V gene's germline CDR1 is MGHDK and CDR2 SYGVNS. This CDR3 spans 17 amino acids. Unmatched junction bases numbered 14, after V lost 4 bases and J lost 3 bases. The CDR3 loop reads CASSVTPGTGLFYEQYF. For the CDR3, the DNA is TGTGCCAGCAGTGTCACCCCCGGGACAGGACTGTTCTACGAGCAGTACTTC.

This rearrangement joins TRBV28 to TRBJ2-7; the D gene is possibly TRBD1 (6 bases). The V end lost 9 bases, the J end lost 2 bases, and 14 bases lay between the germline ends. Germline loops: CDR1 MDHEN, CDR2 SYDVKM. The CDR3 loop spans 13 amino acids. The chain's CDR3 is CASYHGQTYEQYF. The CDR3 DNA follows: TGTGCCAGTTACCATGGACAGACCTACGAGCAGTACTTC. The full variable domain, in which reference TRBV28 and TRBJ2-7 provide the parts outside the CDR3, is DVKVTQSSRYLVKRTGEKVFLECVQDMDHENMFWYRQDPGLGLRLIYFSYDVKMKEKGDIPEGYSVSREKKERFSLILESASTNQTSMYLCASYHGQTYEQYFGPGTRLTVT.

The chain couples TRBV7-9 to TRBJ1-3; D not certain. In germline, CDR1 is SEHNR, CDR2 FQNEAQ (reference sequence). V was shortened by 5 bases and J by 0 bases, with 11 bases between the two germline ends. CDR3 size: 15 residues. The CDR3 sequence is CASSARGTSGNTIYF. CDR3 sequence (DNA): TGTGCCAGCAGCGCCCGGGGTACCTCTGGAAACACCATATATTTT.